Each of the 5 T cell receptor beta chains below was sequenced from the same sample in a study of cytomegalovirus exposure and HLA in healthy donors (dated by TCRdb to the late 2010s). Library preparation was by the immunoSEQ multiplex PCR assay. A mixture of 60 forward primers for TCR Vbeta segments and 13 reverse primers for TCR Jbeta segments was used in the multiplex PCR. What TCRdb holds here is the immuneACCESS table cut down to in-frame rearrangements. Part of the clones is not present; checked against another copy, under half of the missing clones reflect an unresolved V gene, and the others are unexplained. The sample table contains around 130,000 clones; only one count was recorded for approximately 89% of them. The top ten clonotypes cover under 7.5% of the sample. Sequenced: PBMCs. The receptors derive from a woman younger than 45 in good health and CMV-seropositive.

This rearrangement joins TRBV6-6 to TRBJ2-5; 7 positions agree with TRBD2. The CDR3 sequence is 15 residues long. The ends lost 7 bases at V and 0 bases at J; junction bases unmatched: 8. Germline CDR1 reads MNHNY; CDR2 reads SVGAGI (reference sequence). In DNA, the CDR3 is TGTGCCAGCATCCCTGGGGACTATTACCAAGAGACCCAGTACTTC. Its translation: CASIPGDYYQETQYF.

This chain uses TRBV6-4 with TRBJ2-2; 10 nucleotides line up with TRBD1. V gave up 4 bases and J gave up 3 bases; unmatched junction bases: 2. This CDR3 is 15 amino acids long. Germline V gives CDR1 MRHNA, CDR2 SNTAGT. The CDR3 here is CASSAGTGDTGELFF. In DNA form, the CDR3 reads TGTGCCAGCAGTGCTGGGACAGGGGACACCGGGGAGCTGTTTTTT.

This clone came up once. The V gene is TRBV30, the J gene TRBJ1-5, with D perhaps TRBD1 (6 bases). This CDR3 has 14 residues. V was shortened by 3 bases and J by 4 bases, with 13 bases between the two germline ends. CDR1 GTSNPN and CDR2 SVGIG come from the germline V gene (reference sequence). The CDR3 DNA reads as TGTGCCTGGAGAAGTGGACAGCCTAATCAGCCCCAGCATTTT. It encodes CAWRSGQPNQPQHF.

This rearrangement joins TRBV30 to TRBJ2-5; 15 bases align to TRBD2. V was pared by 0 bases and J by 4 bases, with 6 bases of the junction left unmatched. The CDR3 covers 17 residues. Germline assignment: CDR1 GTSNPN and CDR2 SVGIG (reference sequence). The CDR3 spells CAWSVRGGLAGGETQYF. In DNA form, the CDR3 reads TGTGCCTGGAGTGTACGGGGGGGACTAGCGGGAGGAGAGACCCAGTACTTC.

This chain uses TRBV30 with TRBJ1-5; 8 bases match TRBD1. The junction had 4 bases not matched to a gene; V was cut back by 2 bases and J by 1 base. Germline loops: CDR1 GTSNPN, CDR2 SVGIG (reference sequence). The CDR3 loop spans 15 amino acids. The CDR3 is CAWSSTGGSNQPQHF. The CDR3 DNA reads TGTGCCTGGAGTTCAACAGGGGGGAGCAATCAGCCCCAGCATTTT.